One and the same sample provided the 25 T cell receptor beta chains below, sequenced in a study of PD-1 blockade in classical Hodgkin lymphoma. Produced via immunoSEQ multiplex PCR; TCRdb's table is partial and in-frame only. The data hold some 96,000 clones, with 75% to 90% observed a single time. Every patient relapsed after autologous stem cell transplantation, and brentuximab vedotin exposure varied. The sample consisted of peripheral blood mononuclear cells (PBMCs), taken at baseline. The source of these receptors is a human donor with classical Hodgkin lymphoma.

The chain employs TRBV6-1 and TRBJ2-1; 7 bases fit TRBD1. Trimming at V came to 5 bases and at J to 2 bases, leaving 6 bases not matched to a gene. This CDR3 is 15 amino acids long. The germline V gene encodes CDR1 MNHNS and CDR2 SASEGT. CDR3: CASSPQGVTYNEQFF. The CDR3 bases are TGTGCCAGCAGTCCCCAGGGGGTTACCTACAATGAGCAGTTCTTC.

The chain uses TRBV10-3 and TRBJ2-1; TRBD2 agrees at 10 bases. CDR1 is ENHRY, CDR2 SYGVKD, per germline. This CDR3 has 15 residues. The V segment lost 5 bases and the J segment 5 bases; nucleotides outside the gene matches: 6. The CDR3, as DNA: TGTGCCATCAGTACCGGGACTAGCGCCGACAATGAGCAGTTCTTC. This gives the protein CAISTGTSADNEQFF.

V gene TRBV10-3 combines with J gene TRBJ2-3; D gene uncertain. Germline CDR1 and CDR2: ENHRY and SYGVKD. This CDR3 has 13 residues. Trimming shortened V by 4 bases and J by 0 bases, and 5 bases separated the two germline ends. CDR3 DNA: TGTGCCATCAGTGGGGCTAGCACAGATACGCAGTATTTT. It translates to CAISGASTDTQYF.

The rearrangement links TRBV25-1 to TRBJ1-2; D uncertain. The CDR3 sequence is 14 residues long. V shed 1 base and J shed 7 bases, with 13 bases lying between them. CDR1 MGHDK and CDR2 SYGVNS come from the germline V gene. In DNA form, the CDR3 reads TGTGCCAGCAGTGAATCAACAGCCTGGGGTGGCTACACCTTC. It translates to CASSESTAWGGYTF.

The chain employs TRBV7-2 and TRBJ1-2; D may be TRBD1 (5 bases). Trimming left V 5 bases short and J 8 bases short, with 15 bases between. This CDR3 is 13 amino acids long. The V gene's germline CDR1 is SGHTA and CDR2 FQGNSA. CDR3 amino acids: CASSRGDAGGYTF. CDR3 nucleotide sequence: TGTGCCAGCAGCCGTGGGGATGCAGGGGGCTACACCTTC.

The gene calls are TRBV18 and TRBJ2-1, with D uncertain. The CDR3 spans 16 residues. The ends were cut back, 1 base at V and 1 base at J, with 11 bases in the middle. The germline V gene encodes CDR1 KGHSH and CDR2 LQKENI. CDR3 in DNA: TGTGCCAGCTCACCACTGGGCTCAGCGTCCTACAATGAGCAGTTCTTC. Residues: CASSPLGSASYNEQFF.

The rearrangement links TRBV4-1 to TRBJ1-5, with D hard to call. Germline-derived CDR1 and CDR2 are MGHRA and YSYEKL. The CDR3 runs to 14 residues. V gave up 1 base and J gave up 0 bases, with 4 bases separating them. In DNA, the CDR3 is TGCGCCAGCAGCCAAGGTTATAGCAATCAGCCCCAGCATTTT. Amino acids: CASSQGYSNQPQHF.

Here the CDR3 reads CAISELTGNSGANVLTF. The CDR3 DNA sequence: TGTGCCATCAGTGAGTTAACAGGTAACTCTGGGGCCAACGTCCTGACTTTC. V usage is TRBV10-3 and J usage is TRBJ2-6; possibly TRBD1 for D (5 bases). Trimming left V 1 base short and J 0 bases short, with 10 bases between. The CDR3 sequence is 17 residues long. CDR1 ENHRY and CDR2 SYGVKD come from the germline V gene.

This chain joins TRBV2 and TRBJ2-5; D remains ambiguous. Germline CDR1 SNHLY, CDR2 FYNNEI. This CDR3 spans 14 amino acids. The V gene lost 2 bases and the J gene lost 0 bases, with 7 bases spanning the gap. The CDR3 DNA follows: TGTGCCAGCAGTGAACTAGTGGACCAAGAGACCCAGTACTTC. Protein: CASSELVDQETQYF.

This clone was detected many times. J is TRBJ1-2 and V is TRBV6-6; no clear D gene. Germline V gene lookup returns CDR1 MNHNY and CDR2 SVGAGI (reference sequence). This CDR3 comprises 13 residues. Trimming cost V 6 bases and J 0 bases, with 8 bases left between them. CDR3 sequence reads: CASSPGSNYGYTF. As DNA, the CDR3 is TGTGCCAGCAGCCCGGGGTCTAACTATGGCTACACCTTC.

The J gene is TRBJ2-3, the V gene TRBV19, with 11 bases lining up with TRBD2. CDR3 length equals 15 residues. V lost 8 bases, J lost 2 bases, and 6 bases stayed unmatched. Germline CDR1 LNHDA, CDR2 SQIVND (reference sequence). CDR3 coding DNA: TGTGCCAGTCGAAAACTAGCGGGAGACACAGATACGCAGTATTTT. Encoded protein: CASRKLAGDTDTQYF.

V usage is TRBV5-1 and J usage is TRBJ1-2, with 12 positions matching TRBD1. Unmatched junction bases numbered 4, after V lost 0 bases and J lost 7 bases. The CDR3 has 15 amino acids. Germline V gene lookup returns CDR1 SGHRS and CDR2 YFSETQ. CDR3 DNA: TGCGCCAGCAGCTTGGCCGGGACAGGGGGCTTTGGCTACACCTTC. As protein: CASSLAGTGGFGYTF.

Only one count was recorded for this clone. The CDR3 DNA follows: TGTGCCAGCAGCTCCAGCTCCTACGAGCAGTACTTC. Encoded protein: CASSSSSYEQYF. V and J are TRBV7-2 and TRBJ2-7; D ambiguous. The CDR3 loop spans 12 amino acids. The ends were cut back, 4 bases at V and 0 bases at J, with 4 bases in the middle. Germline V gives CDR1 SGHTA, CDR2 FQGNSA.

The gene calls are TRBV7-9 and TRBJ1-6; 7 bases agree with TRBD1. After removal of 11 bases from V and 9 bases from J, the junction contained 10 bases not matched to a gene. Germline lookup yields CDR1 SEHNR and CDR2 FQNEAQ (reference sequence). The CDR3 has 13 amino acids. In DNA form, the CDR3 reads TGTGCCTGCACCCGGGACAGATTTTCACCCCTCCACTTT. Encoded protein: CACTRDRFSPLHF. The full variable domain, in which reference TRBV7-9 and TRBJ1-6 provide the parts outside the CDR3, is DTGVSQNPRHKITKRGQNVTFRCDPISEHNRLYWYRQTLGQGPEFLTYFQNEAQLEKSRLLSDRFSAERPKGSFSTLEIQRTEQGDSAMYLCACTRDRFSPLHFGNGTRLTVT.

The chain links TRBV7-2 to TRBJ2-7; 7 nucleotides line up with TRBD2. V gave up 2 bases and J gave up 4 bases; unmatched junction bases: 5. CDR1 and CDR2 from the germline V gene are SGHTA and FQGNSA. The CDR3 extends over 14 amino acids. The CDR3 region has the DNA TGTGCCAGCAGCTTAAACGCGGGAGAGTACGAGCAGTACTTC. Amino acids: CASSLNAGEYEQYF.

V gene TRBV27 combines with J gene TRBJ1-1, with D unclear. The CDR3 is 15 amino acids. Trimming shortened V by 3 bases and J by 4 bases, and 15 bases separated the two germline ends. The V gene's germline CDR1 is MNHEY and CDR2 SMNVEV (reference sequence). In DNA, the CDR3 is TGTGCCAGCAGTTTTTCGGCTCTCGAAGGCACTGAAGCTTTCTTT. Translated, it gives CASSFSALEGTEAFF.

This clone was seen only a few times. The chain couples TRBV28 to TRBJ2-1, with D unclear. Germline V gene sequence: CDR1 MDHEN, CDR2 SYDVKM. There are 12 residues in the CDR3. Trimming pared 4 bases from V and 2 bases from J, leaving 3 bases between. The CDR3 coding sequence is TGTGCCAGCAGTTACCCCTACAATGAGCAGTTCTTC. This translates into CASSYPYNEQFF.

The table lists this clone with a few counts. The chain recombines TRBV15 with TRBJ2-7; a possible D gene is TRBD2 (6 bases). The germline V and J ends were trimmed by 0 bases and 3 bases, with 6 bases remaining between them. The CDR3 spans 13 residues. Germline V lookup: CDR1 LNHNV, CDR2 YYDKDF (reference sequence). CDR3 DNA: TGTGCCACCAGCAGAGAGGGGGGCTACGAGCAGTACTTC. This translates into CATSREGGYEQYF.

This chain links TRBV2 with TRBJ2-1; 8 bases are a match to TRBD2. Germline V lookup: CDR1 SNHLY, CDR2 FYNNEI. The CDR3 consists of 15 residues. Trimming at V came to 1 base and at J to 5 bases, leaving 4 bases not matched to a gene. This CDR3 is CASSEEIAGHNEQFF. DNA for the CDR3: TGTGCCAGCAGTGAAGAAATAGCGGGACACAATGAGCAGTTCTTC.

This chain joins TRBV6-1 and TRBJ1-5, with D unresolved. The length of the CDR3 is 14 residues. V was clipped by 6 bases and J by 2 bases, with 11 bases between them. The germline V gene has CDR1 MNHNS and CDR2 SASEGT. Here the CDR3 reads CASSQRGGNQPQHF. CDR3 coding DNA: TGTGCCAGCAGCCAACGGGGTGGCAATCAGCCCCAGCATTTT.

This rearrangement joins TRBV5-1 to TRBJ2-7; the D gene is possibly TRBD1 (5 bases). V lost 0 bases, J lost 7 bases, and 14 bases lay in between. Germline CDR1 reads SGHRS; CDR2 reads YFSETQ. This CDR3 comprises 14 residues. The CDR3 DNA is TGCGCCAGCAGCTTGGGACAGTCCTCTTCGGAGCAGTACTTC. Translation gives CASSLGQSSSEQYF.

This clone was picked up one time. This rearrangement joins TRBV27 to TRBJ2-5; no clear D gene. CDR1 and CDR2 from the germline V gene are MNHEY and SMNVEV (reference sequence). The CDR3 loop spans 12 amino acids. Trimming took off 3 bases at V and 7 bases at J, with 9 bases between the two ends. CDR3 protein: CASSFPPGTQYF. Here the CDR3 DNA reads TGTGCCAGCAGTTTTCCCCCAGGGACCCAGTACTTC.

The chain uses TRBV5-1 and TRBJ1-2; D is unclear. Trimming removed 2 bases from V and 1 base from J, with 3 bases in between. Germline V CDR1 and CDR2: SGHRS, YFSETQ. The CDR3 is 12 amino acids. CDR3 nucleotide sequence: TGCGCCAGCAGCTTCAGTAACTATGGCTACACCTTC. It codes for CASSFSNYGYTF. The full variable domain, with the rest looked up from reference TRBV5-1 and TRBJ1-2, is KAGVTQTPRYLIKTRGQQVTLSCSPISGHRSVSWYQQTPGQGLQFLFEYFSETQRNKGNFPGRFSGRQFSNSRSEMNVSTLELGDSALYLCASSFSNYGYTFGSGTRLTVV.

The chain is built from TRBV11-2 and TRBJ2-3; D is unclear. The CDR3 is 12 residues long. The V and J ends lost 3 bases and 2 bases respectively, with 3 bases between them. Germline-derived CDR1 and CDR2 are SGHAT and FQNNGV. The CDR3 sequence: CASSFYTDTQYF. The DNA of the CDR3 is TGTGCCAGCAGCTTCTACACAGATACGCAGTATTTT. Supplemented by reference TRBV11-2 and TRBJ2-3, the full variable domain reads EAGVAQSPRYKIIEKRQSVAFWCNPISGHATLYWYQQILGQGPKLLIQFQNNGVVDDSQLPKDRFSAERLKGVDSTLKIQPAKLEDSAVYLCASSFYTDTQYFGPGTRLTVL.

This clone was counted a single time. The chain combines TRBV30 with TRBJ1-6; D is uncertain. This CDR3 is 13 amino acids long. CDR1 and CDR2 from the germline V gene are GTSNPN and SVGIG (reference sequence). V lost 1 base and J lost 8, with 9 bases in between. The CDR3: CAWSGGNDSPLHF. CDR3 nucleotides: TGTGCCTGGAGTGGGGGAAACGATTCACCCCTCCACTTT.